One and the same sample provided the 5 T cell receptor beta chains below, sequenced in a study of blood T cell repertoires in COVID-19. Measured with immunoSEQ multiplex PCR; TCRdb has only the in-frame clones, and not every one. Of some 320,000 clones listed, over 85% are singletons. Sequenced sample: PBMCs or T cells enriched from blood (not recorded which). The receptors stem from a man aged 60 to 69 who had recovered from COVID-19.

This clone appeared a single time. The CDR3 DNA sequence: TGTGCCAGCAGTTTAGACAGGGGTCATGGCTACACCTTC. This translates into CASSLDRGHGYTF. The gene calls are TRBV27 and TRBJ1-2, with 8 positions matching TRBD1. With 2 bases clipped from V and 6 bases from J, the junction kept 2 bases outside the gene matches. The CDR3 consists of 13 residues. The V gene's germline CDR1 is MNHEY and CDR2 SMNVEV (reference sequence).

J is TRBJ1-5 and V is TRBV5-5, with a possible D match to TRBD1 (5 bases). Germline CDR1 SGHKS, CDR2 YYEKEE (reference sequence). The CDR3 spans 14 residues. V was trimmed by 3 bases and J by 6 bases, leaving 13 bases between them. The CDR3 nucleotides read TGTGCCAGCAGCTCCGTGGGGGGTCGTCAGCCCCAGCATTTT. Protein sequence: CASSSVGGRQPQHF.

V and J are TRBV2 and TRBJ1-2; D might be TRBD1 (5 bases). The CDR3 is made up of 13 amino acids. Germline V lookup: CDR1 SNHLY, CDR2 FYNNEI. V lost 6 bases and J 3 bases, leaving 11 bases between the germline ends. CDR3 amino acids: CASSPQGYYGYTF. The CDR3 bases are TGTGCCAGCAGCCCCCAGGGATACTATGGCTACACCTTC.

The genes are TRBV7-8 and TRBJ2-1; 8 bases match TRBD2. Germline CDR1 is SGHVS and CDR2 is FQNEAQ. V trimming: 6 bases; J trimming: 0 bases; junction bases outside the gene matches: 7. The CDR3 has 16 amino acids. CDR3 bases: TGTGCCAGCAGGGAAGAGCGGGGGAGCTCCTACAATGAGCAGTTCTTC. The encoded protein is CASREERGSSYNEQFF. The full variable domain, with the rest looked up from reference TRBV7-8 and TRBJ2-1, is GAGVSQSPRYKVAKRGQDVALRCDPISGHVSLFWYQQALGQGPEFLTYFQNEAQLDKSGLPSDRFFAERPEGSVSTLKIQRTQQEDSAVYLCASREERGSSYNEQFFGPGTRLTVL.

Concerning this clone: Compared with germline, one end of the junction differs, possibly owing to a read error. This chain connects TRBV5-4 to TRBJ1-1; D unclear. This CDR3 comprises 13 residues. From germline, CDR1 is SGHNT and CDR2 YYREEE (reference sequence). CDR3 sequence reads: CASSLDLAGEAFF. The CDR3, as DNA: TGTGCCAGCAGTTTGGACCTGGCGGGTGAAGCTTTCTTT.